This TCR beta chain was obtained from a study of shared T cell receptors in the human thymus. The data were produced by immunoSEQ multiplex PCR, yet TCRdb's version contains in-frame clones alone and is incomplete. The sample has roughly 700,000 clones; around 87% are singletons. The CDR3 runs 11 residues. The germline CDR1 and CDR2 sequences are SGHAT and FQNNGV. Trimming cost V 8 bases and J 4 bases, with 6 bases left between them. These data also formed part of another study, on human thymus T cells. That paper notes: It was from resections taken during corrective heart surgery that the thymus tissue came. Blood and thymic repertoires both appeared biased in V and J gene usage.

The source of this sequence is a boy younger than two with a congenital heart defect. Material: thymocytes. The chain has TRBV11-2 and TRBJ1-3, with no clear D. The CDR3 is CASHQGNTIYF. In nucleotides, the CDR3 is TGTGCCAGCCACCAGGGAAACACCATATATTTT.